This T cell receptor beta chain was profiled in a study of blood T cell repertoires in COVID-19. The overall study: T cells, B-cell-depleted T cells, or PBMCs supplied cDNA or gDNA.

Trimming left V 2 bases short and J 10 bases short, with 15 bases between. Germline-derived CDR1 and CDR2 are SGHTA and FQGTGA. This CDR3 comprises 14 residues. In the study's own analysis: Using reference gene primer amplification, nucleated cell counts were estimated. TCRdb keeps only in-frame clones here, not all; method: immunoSEQ multiplex PCR. D and trimming were read from the DNA, whereas the V and J calls and clone size are those reported in that table. The sample consists of approximately 260,000 clones, approximately 86% of them appearing once. This rearrangement joins TRBV7-3 to TRBJ1-5; D gene ambiguous. The TCR comes from a man younger than 35 with active or convalescent COVID-19. The sequenced sample consisted of peripheral blood. The CDR3 DNA sequence: TGTGCCAGCAGCTTACCTACTTGTATGTCACCCCAGCATTTT. The encoded protein is CASSLPTCMSPQHF.